A single sample is the source of the 24 T cell receptor beta chains below, sequenced in a study of CD8 T cells in ankylosing spondylitis. TCRdb processed the 5' RACE reads anew with MiXCR; each CDR3 protein has one entry. This sample has around 75,000 distinct CDR3 sequences, with over 4% found just once. The material sequenced was blood, either unsorted or a sorted T cell fraction (not recorded which). Receptors were obtained from a male donor with ankylosing spondylitis or in good health (not recorded which).

This clonotype showed up many times. The chain carries TRBV6-2 or TRBV6-3 and TRBJ1-1, with D tentatively TRBD1 (6 bases). CDR3 size: 14 residues. With 6 bases removed from V and 0 bases from J, the gap between germline ends came to 11 bases. The germline gives CDR1 MNHEY, CDR2 SVGEGT. Here the CDR3 DNA reads TGTGCCAGCAGCTCAGGGGTTTTGAACACTGAAGCTTTCTTT. Protein sequence: CASSSGVLNTEAFF.

This clonotype was counted ten times or more. The chain couples TRBV6-5 to TRBJ2-1, with 7 nucleotides matching TRBD2. V dropped 8 bases and J dropped 4; count of bases not matched to a gene: 2. The CDR3 loop spans 12 amino acids. The germline V gene has CDR1 MNHEY and CDR2 SVGAGI. This CDR3 reads CASGRGYNEQFF. The CDR3 DNA is TGTGCCAGCGGGAGGGGATACAATGAGCAGTTCTTC.

This clonotype was picked up many times. This chain links TRBV5-1 with TRBJ2-3, with D unresolved. Per germline, CDR1 SGHRS and CDR2 YFSETQ. This CDR3 comprises 13 residues. Trimming removed 4 bases from V and 9 bases from J, with 15 bases in between. The CDR3 sequence is CASSPGRVPTQYF. The CDR3 DNA reads TGCGCCAGCAGCCCTGGCCGGGTCCCAACGCAGTATTTT.

This clonotype was counted at least ten times. The chain carries TRBV5-1 and TRBJ2-1; TRBD1 matches at 10 bases. Germline lookup yields CDR1 SGHRS and CDR2 YFSETQ. The CDR3 runs 15 residues. Unmatched junction bases numbered 7, after V lost 3 bases and J lost 7 bases. The CDR3 sequence is CASSSQTGGENEQFF. DNA for the CDR3: TGCGCCAGCAGCTCCCAGACAGGGGGCGAAAATGAGCAGTTCTTC.

This clonotype was found once. The chain uses TRBV10-2 and TRBJ1-1, with 12 bases lining up with TRBD1. Germline CDR1 WSHSY, CDR2 SAAADI. Trimming removed 5 bases from V and 6 bases from J; junction bases left unmatched: 7. The CDR3 sequence is 15 residues long. CDR3 region: CASSPGQGAIAEAFF. CDR3 nucleotides: TGCGCCAGCAGTCCGGGACAGGGGGCAATCGCTGAAGCTTTCTTT.

There are many counts of this clonotype. The chain uses TRBV27 and TRBJ2-2; D tentatively reads TRBD1 or TRBD2 (5 bases each). Trimming pared 6 bases from V and 6 bases from J, leaving 14 bases between. Germline CDR1 and CDR2: MNHEY and SMNVEV (reference sequence). This CDR3 spans 14 amino acids. CDR3 sequence (DNA): TGTGCCAGCAGGGAGTGGGGGAGTGCCGGGGAGCTGTTTTTT. Its protein product is CASREWGSAGELFF.

This clonotype was seen many times. The gene calls are TRBV9 and TRBJ2-3, with 10 bases identical to TRBD2. With V trimmed by 0 bases and J by 5 bases, 6 bases remained unmatched. The CDR3 runs to 16 residues. Germline V gives CDR1 SGDLS, CDR2 YYNGEE. The CDR3 DNA reads TGTGCCAGCAGCGTAGGCGCAAGCGGGGGGGGAGATACGCAGTATTTT. Encoded protein: CASSVGASGGGDTQYF.

This clonotype was counted ten times or more. The chain is built from TRBV19 and TRBJ2-7, with D hard to call. Trimming took 5 bases from V and 1 from J, leaving 6 bases between them. The germline V gene has CDR1 LNHDA and CDR2 SQIVND (reference sequence). CDR3 length: 12 residues. This CDR3 reads CASSSRSYEQYF. The CDR3 nucleotides read TGTGCCAGTAGTTCCCGTTCCTACGAGCAGTACTTC.

This clonotype was seen repeatedly, ten times or more. V gene TRBV7-3 combines with J gene TRBJ1-1; a weak D match, TRBD1 (5 bases). V was clipped by 3 bases and J by 5 bases, with 19 bases between them. The germline V gene encodes CDR1 SGHTA and CDR2 FQGTGA. This CDR3 comprises 16 residues. The CDR3 reads CASSFVGGTDSTEAFF. The CDR3 bases are TGTGCCAGCAGCTTCGTAGGAGGGACCGATTCTACTGAAGCTTTCTTT.

This clonotype was observed many times. The genes are TRBV29-1 and TRBJ1-2; D is undetermined. Germline V CDR1 and CDR2: SQVTM, ANQGSEA. The CDR3 runs to 12 residues. Trimming took 7 bases from V and 7 from J, leaving 16 bases between them. The CDR3 DNA is TGCAGCGGTGGCAGCGTTAACGGTGGCTACACCTTC. Its translation: CSGGSVNGGYTF.

This clonotype was found many times. The chain joins TRBV11-2 to TRBJ1-1; D unresolved. This CDR3 has 14 amino acids. Deletions cut 6 bases from V and 3 bases from J, with 14 bases between. Germline assignment: CDR1 SGHAT and CDR2 FQNNGV. The CDR3 sequence: CASRLYPEDTEAFF. CDR3 coding DNA: TGTGCCAGCAGGTTATACCCGGAGGACACTGAAGCTTTCTTT.

This clonotype was recorded at least ten times. The chain joins TRBV9 to TRBJ2-5; the D is unclear. Deletions cut 4 bases from V and 0 bases from J, with 10 bases between. Germline V lookup: CDR1 SGDLS, CDR2 YYNGEE. This CDR3 has 14 residues. The chain's CDR3 is CASSLGLNQETQYF. The CDR3 DNA reads TGTGCCAGCAGCCTTGGGCTAAACCAAGAGACCCAGTACTTC.

This clonotype was counted ten times or more. The rearrangement links TRBV25-1 to TRBJ2-5; 7 bases fit TRBD2. The V gene end was trimmed by 7 bases and the J gene end by 3 bases; junction bases not matched to a gene: 8. The CDR3 consists of 14 residues. Germline V gene lookup returns CDR1 MGHDK and CDR2 SYGVNS. In DNA, the CDR3 is TGTGCCAGCAACGAGCGGGATTTAAAAGAGACCCAGTACTTC. Amino acid sequence: CASNERDLKETQYF.

This clonotype came up many times. CDR3 sequence reads: CASSETVAKNIQYF. The CDR3 coding sequence is TGTGCCAGCAGTGAAACGGTAGCCAAAAACATTCAGTACTTC. V gene TRBV2 combines with J gene TRBJ2-4; no clear D. The CDR3 totals 14 residues. Germline V gene lookup returns CDR1 SNHLY and CDR2 FYNNEI. Trimming stripped 2 bases from V and 0 bases from J, with 5 bases between.

This clonotype showed up just a few times. This chain joins TRBV10-3 and TRBJ2-5; 8 nucleotides line up with TRBD2. V lost 0 bases to trimming and J lost 0 bases; unmatched junction nucleotides: 3. The CDR3 totals 16 residues. CDR1 and CDR2 from the germline V gene are ENHRY and SYGVKD. The CDR3 DNA is TGTGCCATCAGTGAGTCTTTACTAGCGGACCAAGAGACCCAGTACTTC. Encoded protein: CAISESLLADQETQYF.

There are many counts of this clonotype. V is TRBV12-3 or TRBV12-4 and J is TRBJ1-5; weak D call: TRBD1 (5 bases). The V end was cut by 5 bases, the J end by 2 bases, with 7 bases between. This CDR3 spans 13 amino acids. CDR3 residues: CASSVTGNQPQHF. The CDR3, as DNA: TGTGCCAGCAGTGTGACAGGCAATCAGCCCCAGCATTTT.

This clonotype was seen many times. The chain employs TRBV4-3 and TRBJ1-1; no firm D call. CDR1 is LGHNA and CDR2 is YSLEER in the germline V gene. V was cut by 0 bases and J by 4 bases, with 12 bases left in between. The CDR3 covers 15 residues. Here the CDR3 DNA reads TGCGCCAGCAGCCAAGAGGTGGTGAGGGCCACTGAAGCTTTCTTT. Protein: CASSQEVVRATEAFF.

This clonotype showed up many times. The gene calls are TRBV4-2 and TRBJ1-6; TRBD1 might be the D (5 bases). Germline values: CDR1 LGHNA, CDR2 YNFKEQ. Trimming shortened V by 0 bases and J by 8 bases, and 23 bases separated the two germline ends. This CDR3 has 19 residues. CDR3 amino acids: CASSQDYTGLTGGDSPLHF. As DNA, the CDR3 is TGTGCCAGCAGCCAAGATTACACAGGACTTACCGGCGGTGATTCACCCCTCCACTTT.

This clonotype was recorded many times. This chain uses TRBV20-1 with TRBJ2-5; D possibly corresponds to TRBD2 (6 bases). Germline V gene sequence: CDR1 DFQATT, CDR2 SNEGSKA (reference sequence). The CDR3 sequence is 15 residues long. Trimming shortened V by 0 bases and J by 3 bases, and 14 bases separated the two germline ends. CDR3 in DNA: TGCAGTGCTAGAGATGCGGGCGGGGCGGAAGAGACCCAGTACTTC. Its translation is CSARDAGGAEETQYF.

This clonotype was counted at least ten times. V usage is TRBV4-2 and J usage is TRBJ2-1; 10 bases agree with TRBD2. From germline, CDR1 is LGHNA and CDR2 YNFKEQ. V was pared by 6 bases and J by 0 bases, with 2 bases of the junction left unmatched. The CDR3 totals 15 residues. In DNA form, the CDR3 reads TGTGCCAGCAGGGCTAGCGGGAGCTCCTACAATGAGCAGTTCTTC. Translated, it gives CASRASGSSYNEQFF.

This clonotype was counted many times. The chain combines TRBV9 with TRBJ1-5; D remains ambiguous. The germline CDR1 and CDR2 sequences are SGDLS and YYNGEE. V was shortened by 0 bases and J by 0 bases, with 7 bases between the two germline ends. The CDR3 extends over 15 amino acids. The CDR3 sequence is CASSVGADSNQPQHF. The CDR3, as DNA: TGTGCCAGCAGCGTAGGGGCAGATAGCAATCAGCCCCAGCATTTT.

This clonotype was observed many times. The chain has TRBV5-1 and TRBJ1-5, with 8 nucleotides matching TRBD1. V was pared by 4 bases and J by 4 bases, with 7 bases of the junction left unmatched. Per the germline V gene, CDR1 is SGHRS and CDR2 is YFSETQ. This CDR3 region has 15 residues. The CDR3 sequence is CASSPGTGRNQPQHF. The CDR3 nucleotides are TGCGCCAGCAGCCCCGGGACAGGTCGGAATCAGCCCCAGCATTTT.

This clonotype has a count of ten or more. In DNA form, the CDR3 reads TGTGCCATCAGTCCTGGATTGGGGACAGGACAAGAGACCCAGTACTTC. Its protein is CAISPGLGTGQETQYF. V gene TRBV10-3 combines with J gene TRBJ2-5; TRBD1 aligns across 8 bases. With V trimmed by 5 bases and J by 2 bases, 10 bases remained unmatched. This CDR3 has 16 amino acids. Germline CDR1 is ENHRY and CDR2 is SYGVKD.

This clonotype was recorded many times. The chain has TRBV2 and TRBJ1-4, with TRBD1 as a possible D gene (6 bases). The CDR3 totals 17 residues. V lost 4 bases to trimming and J lost 7 bases, with 22 bases between them. The germline V gene has CDR1 SNHLY and CDR2 FYNNEI. CDR3 amino acids: CASSVTGFPPPTEKLFF. The CDR3 DNA reads as TGTGCCAGCAGTGTCACAGGGTTTCCCCCGCCGACTGAAAAACTGTTTTTT.